This is a list of T cell receptor beta chains from one sample in a study of T cell responses to AZD1222 COVID-19 vaccine. The repertoire was sequenced with immunoSEQ multiplex PCR; TCRdb's copy has only in-frame clones and lacks some. Of some 200,000 clones listed, just over 90% are singletons. The sample in question was peripheral blood, obtained on day 0 of AZD1222 vaccination. All receptors come from an adult in good health. The CDR3 runs from the conserved cysteine through the conserved F or W. Each record gives: J gene, V gene, CDR3 protein.

J gene: TRBJ2-3
V gene: TRBV28
CDR3 protein: CASSFIDRGLGTDTQYF

J gene: TRBJ2-3
V gene: TRBV28
CDR3 protein: CASSLGGTSTDTQYF

J gene: TRBJ2-7
V gene: TRBV7-8
CDR3 protein: CASSLSQGNRYEQYF

J gene: TRBJ2-5
V gene: TRBV27
CDR3 protein: CASSFSVQETQYF

J gene: TRBJ2-3
V gene: TRBV28
CDR3 protein: CASSPGRGGEDTQYF

J gene: TRBJ2-3
V gene: TRBV3-1/TRBV3-2
CDR3 protein: CASSARLAGDVDTQYF

J gene: TRBJ2-7
V gene: TRBV18
CDR3 protein: CASSPQGASYEQYF

J gene: TRBJ2-3
V gene: TRBV10-3
CDR3 protein: CASGGGYKDTQYF

J gene: TRBJ1-3
V gene: TRBV24-1
CDR3 protein: CATRLRTDYSGNTIYF

J gene: TRBJ2-7
V gene: TRBV9
CDR3 protein: CASSPWTGEPSYEQYF

J gene: TRBJ2-1
V gene: TRBV19
CDR3 protein: CASSLTSGTYNEQFF